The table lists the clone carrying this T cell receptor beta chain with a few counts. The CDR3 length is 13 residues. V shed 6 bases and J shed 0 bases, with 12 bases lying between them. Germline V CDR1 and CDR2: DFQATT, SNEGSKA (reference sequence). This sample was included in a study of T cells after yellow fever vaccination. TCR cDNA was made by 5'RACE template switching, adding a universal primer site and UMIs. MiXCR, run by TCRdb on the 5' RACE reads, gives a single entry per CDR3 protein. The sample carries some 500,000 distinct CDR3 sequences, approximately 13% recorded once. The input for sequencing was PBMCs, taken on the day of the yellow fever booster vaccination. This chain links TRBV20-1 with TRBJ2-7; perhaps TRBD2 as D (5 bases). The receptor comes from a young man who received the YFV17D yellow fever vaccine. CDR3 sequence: CSAPRVSSYEQYF. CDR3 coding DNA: TGCAGTGCGCCGAGGGTCAGCTCCTACGAGCAGTACTTC.